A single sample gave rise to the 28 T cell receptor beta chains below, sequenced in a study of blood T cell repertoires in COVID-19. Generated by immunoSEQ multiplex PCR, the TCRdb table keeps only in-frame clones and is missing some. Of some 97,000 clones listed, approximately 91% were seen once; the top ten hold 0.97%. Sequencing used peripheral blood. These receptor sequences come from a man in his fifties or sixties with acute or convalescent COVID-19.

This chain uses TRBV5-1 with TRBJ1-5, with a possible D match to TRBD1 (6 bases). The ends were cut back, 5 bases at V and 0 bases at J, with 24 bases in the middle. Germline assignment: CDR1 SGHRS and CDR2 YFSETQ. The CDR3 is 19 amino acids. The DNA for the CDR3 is TGCGCCAGCAGTTTGACACAGGGTAGAGCCCCTTATAGCAATCAGCCCCAGCATTTT. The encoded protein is CASSLTQGRAPYSNQPQHF.

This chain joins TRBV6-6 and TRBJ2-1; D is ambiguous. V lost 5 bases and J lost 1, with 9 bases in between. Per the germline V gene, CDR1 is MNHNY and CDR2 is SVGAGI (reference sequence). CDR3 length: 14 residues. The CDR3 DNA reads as TGTGCCAGCAGTCCCGTAGCTTCCTACAATGAGCAGTTCTTC. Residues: CASSPVASYNEQFF.

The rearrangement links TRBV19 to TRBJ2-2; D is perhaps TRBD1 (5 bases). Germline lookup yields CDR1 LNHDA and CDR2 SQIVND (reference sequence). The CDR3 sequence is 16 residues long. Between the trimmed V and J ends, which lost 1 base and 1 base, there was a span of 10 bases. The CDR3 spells CASSIGPGMNTGELFF. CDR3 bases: TGTGCCAGTAGTATAGGCCCAGGGATGAACACCGGGGAGCTGTTTTTT. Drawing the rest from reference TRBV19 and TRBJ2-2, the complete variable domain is DGGITQSPKYLFRKEGQNVTLSCEQNLNHDAMYWYRQDPGQGLRLIYYSQIVNDFQKGDIAEGYSVSREKKESFPLTVTSAQKNPTAFYLCASSIGPGMNTGELFFGEGSRLTVL.

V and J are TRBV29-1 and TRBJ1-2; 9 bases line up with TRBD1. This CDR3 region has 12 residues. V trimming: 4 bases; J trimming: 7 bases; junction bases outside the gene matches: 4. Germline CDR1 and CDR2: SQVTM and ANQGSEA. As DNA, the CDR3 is TGCAGCGTTGTGGGGACAGGGTTTGGCTACACCTTC. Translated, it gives CSVVGTGFGYTF.

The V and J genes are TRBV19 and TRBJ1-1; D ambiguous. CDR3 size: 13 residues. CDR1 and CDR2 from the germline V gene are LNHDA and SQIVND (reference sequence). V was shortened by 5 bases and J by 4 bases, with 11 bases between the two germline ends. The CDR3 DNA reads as TGTGCCAGTAGTCCGCGGGTTCCCACTGAAGCTTTCTTT. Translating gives CASSPRVPTEAFF.

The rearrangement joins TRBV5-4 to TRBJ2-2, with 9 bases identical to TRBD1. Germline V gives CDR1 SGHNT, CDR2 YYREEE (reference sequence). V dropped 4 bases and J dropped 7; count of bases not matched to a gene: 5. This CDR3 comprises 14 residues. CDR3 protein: CASSPTGGVGELFF. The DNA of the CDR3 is TGTGCCAGCAGCCCGACAGGGGGGGTCGGGGAGCTGTTTTTT.

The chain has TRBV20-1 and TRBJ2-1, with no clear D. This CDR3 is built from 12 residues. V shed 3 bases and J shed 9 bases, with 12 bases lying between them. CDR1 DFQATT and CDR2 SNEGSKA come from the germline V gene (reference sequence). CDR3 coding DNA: TGCAGTGCTAGTTCTCCGCGAGCTGAGCAGTTCTTC. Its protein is CSASSPRAEQFF.

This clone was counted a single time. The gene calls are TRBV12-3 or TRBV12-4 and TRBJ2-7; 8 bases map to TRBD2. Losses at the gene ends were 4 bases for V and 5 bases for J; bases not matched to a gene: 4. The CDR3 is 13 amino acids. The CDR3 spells CASSSGTSHEQYV. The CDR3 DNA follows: TGTGCCAGCAGTTCTGGGACTAGTCACGAGCAGTACGTC.

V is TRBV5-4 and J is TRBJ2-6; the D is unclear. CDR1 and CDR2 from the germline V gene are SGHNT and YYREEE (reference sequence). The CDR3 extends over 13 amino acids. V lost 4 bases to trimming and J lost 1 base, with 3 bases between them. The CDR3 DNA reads TGTGCCAGCAGCCAGTCTGGGGCCAACGTCCTGACTTTC. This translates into CASSQSGANVLTF.

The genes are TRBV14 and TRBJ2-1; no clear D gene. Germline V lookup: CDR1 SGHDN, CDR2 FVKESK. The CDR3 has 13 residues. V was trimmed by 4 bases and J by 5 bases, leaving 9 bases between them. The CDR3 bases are TGTGCCAGCAGCCCCCACTTTAACAATGAGCAGTTCTTC. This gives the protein CASSPHFNNEQFF.

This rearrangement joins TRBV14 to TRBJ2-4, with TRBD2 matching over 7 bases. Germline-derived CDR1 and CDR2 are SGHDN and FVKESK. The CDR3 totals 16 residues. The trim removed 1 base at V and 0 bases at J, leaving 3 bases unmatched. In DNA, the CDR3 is TGTGCCAGCAGCCAAGCGGGGAGGGGAGCCAAAAACATTCAGTACTTC. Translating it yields CASSQAGRGAKNIQYF.

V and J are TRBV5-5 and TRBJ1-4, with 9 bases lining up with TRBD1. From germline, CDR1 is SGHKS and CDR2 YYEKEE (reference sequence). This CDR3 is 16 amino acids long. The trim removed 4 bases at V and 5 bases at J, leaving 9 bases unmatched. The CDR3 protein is CASSPGTGRENEKLFF. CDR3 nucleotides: TGTGCCAGCAGCCCCGGGACAGGGAGGGAAAATGAAAAACTGTTTTTT.

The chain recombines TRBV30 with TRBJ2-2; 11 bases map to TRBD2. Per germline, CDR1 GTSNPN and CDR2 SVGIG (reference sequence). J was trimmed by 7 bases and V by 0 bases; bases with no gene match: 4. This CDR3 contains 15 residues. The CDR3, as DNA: TGTGCCTGGAGTGTCCTAGCGGGAGGTTTCGGGGAGCTGTTTTTT. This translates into CAWSVLAGGFGELFF.

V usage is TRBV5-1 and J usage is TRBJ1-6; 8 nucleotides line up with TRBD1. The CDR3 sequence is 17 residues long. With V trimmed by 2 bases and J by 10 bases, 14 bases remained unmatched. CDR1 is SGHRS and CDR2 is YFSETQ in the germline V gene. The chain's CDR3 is CASSLGPGGAQRSPLHF. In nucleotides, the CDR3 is TGCGCCAGCAGCTTAGGTCCAGGGGGCGCGCAGAGGTCACCCCTCCACTTT.

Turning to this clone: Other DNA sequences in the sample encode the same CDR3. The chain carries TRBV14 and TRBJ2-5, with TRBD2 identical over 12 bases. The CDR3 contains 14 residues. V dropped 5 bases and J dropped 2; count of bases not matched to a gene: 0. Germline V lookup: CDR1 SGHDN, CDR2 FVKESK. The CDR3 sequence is CASSGLAGQETQYF. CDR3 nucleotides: TGTGCCAGCAGCGGACTAGCGGGACAAGAGACCCAGTACTTC.

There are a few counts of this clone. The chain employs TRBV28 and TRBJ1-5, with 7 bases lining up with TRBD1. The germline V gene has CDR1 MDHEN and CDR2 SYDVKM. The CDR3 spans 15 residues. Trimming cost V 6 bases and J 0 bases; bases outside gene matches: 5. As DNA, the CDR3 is TGTGCCAGCAGGCGCGGACAGGTTAGCAATCAGCCCCAGCATTTT. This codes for CASRRGQVSNQPQHF.

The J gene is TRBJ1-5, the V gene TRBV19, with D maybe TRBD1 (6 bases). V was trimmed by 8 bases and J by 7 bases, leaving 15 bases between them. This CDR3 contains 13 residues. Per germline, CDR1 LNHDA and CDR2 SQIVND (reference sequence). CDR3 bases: TGTGCCAGTCGGGGGGGGCAGGGACAGCCCCAGCATTTT. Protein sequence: CASRGGQGQPQHF.

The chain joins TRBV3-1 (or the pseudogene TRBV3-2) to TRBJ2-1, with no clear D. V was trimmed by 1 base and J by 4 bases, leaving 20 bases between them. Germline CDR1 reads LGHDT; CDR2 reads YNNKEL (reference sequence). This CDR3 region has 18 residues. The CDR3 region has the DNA TGTGCCAGCAGCCAAGGCCGAGATCAGGCACCTGGGTACAATGAGCAGTTCTTC. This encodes CASSQGRDQAPGYNEQFF.

The CDR3 loop reads CASSNGTSGRFSYEQYV. The DNA for the CDR3 is TGTGCCAGCAGCAATGGGACTAGCGGGAGGTTCTCCTACGAGCAGTACGTC. This chain connects TRBV6-8 to TRBJ2-7, with 15 nucleotides matching TRBD2. The V gene's germline CDR1 is MNHGY and CDR2 SAAAGT. The CDR3 is 17 residues long. V shed 6 bases and J 0 bases; nucleotides not matched to a gene: 6.

The DNA of the CDR3 is TGTGCCAGCAGCTTGAGCGGTCGGCATGGCTACACCTTC. This encodes CASSLSGRHGYTF. This chain joins TRBV5-6 and TRBJ1-2; no definite D call. This CDR3 region has 13 residues. V was trimmed by 1 base and J by 6 bases, leaving 10 bases between them. CDR1 and CDR2 from the germline V gene are SGHDT and YYEEEE.

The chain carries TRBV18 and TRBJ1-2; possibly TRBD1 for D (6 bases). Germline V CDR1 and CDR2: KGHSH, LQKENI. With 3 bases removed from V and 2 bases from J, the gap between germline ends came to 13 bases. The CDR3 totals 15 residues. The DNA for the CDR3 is TGTGCCAGCTCACCCGCGACAGGAGAGAACTATGGCTACACCTTC. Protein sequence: CASSPATGENYGYTF.

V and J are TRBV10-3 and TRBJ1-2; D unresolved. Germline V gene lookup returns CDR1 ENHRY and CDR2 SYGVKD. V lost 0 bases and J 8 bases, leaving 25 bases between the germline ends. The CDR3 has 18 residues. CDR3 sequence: CAISESIVVPGSSEGYTF. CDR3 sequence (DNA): TGTGCCATCAGTGAGTCGATTGTGGTGCCAGGCTCAAGTGAGGGCTACACCTTC.

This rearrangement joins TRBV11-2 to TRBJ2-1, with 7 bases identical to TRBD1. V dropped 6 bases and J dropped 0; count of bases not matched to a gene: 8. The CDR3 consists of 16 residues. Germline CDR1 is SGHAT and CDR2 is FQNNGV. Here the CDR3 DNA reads TGTGCCAGCAGTTCAACGACAGGGAGCTCCTACAATGAGCAGTTCTTC. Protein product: CASSSTTGSSYNEQFF.

The CDR3, as DNA: TGTGCCAGCAGTGAAGGTGGACTGGCCTACGAGCAGTACTTC. Protein sequence: CASSEGGLAYEQYF. This sequence joins TRBV2 and TRBJ2-7; D is perhaps TRBD2 (5 bases). This CDR3 spans 14 amino acids. V was cut by 1 base and J by 2 bases, with 9 bases left in between. Germline CDR1 is SNHLY and CDR2 is FYNNEI.

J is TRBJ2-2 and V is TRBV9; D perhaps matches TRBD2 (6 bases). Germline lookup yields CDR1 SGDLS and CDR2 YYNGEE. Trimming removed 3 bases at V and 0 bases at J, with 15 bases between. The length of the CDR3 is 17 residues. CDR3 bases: TGTGCCAGCAGCGCTTTTAACCGGGGGACGAACACCGGGGAGCTGTTTTTT. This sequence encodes CASSAFNRGTNTGELFF.

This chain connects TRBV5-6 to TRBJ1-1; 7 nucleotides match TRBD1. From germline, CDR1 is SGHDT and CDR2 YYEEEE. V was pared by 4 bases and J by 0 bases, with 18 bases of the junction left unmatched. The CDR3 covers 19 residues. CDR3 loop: CASSLGLRDRNIMNTEAFF. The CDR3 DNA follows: TGTGCCAGCAGCCTTGGGCTAAGGGACAGAAATATTATGAACACTGAAGCTTTCTTT.

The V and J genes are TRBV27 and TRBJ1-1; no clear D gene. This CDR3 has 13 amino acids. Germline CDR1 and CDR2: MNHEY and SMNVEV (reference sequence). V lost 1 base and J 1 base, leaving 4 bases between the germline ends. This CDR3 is CASSLYRNTEAFF. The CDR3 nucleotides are TGTGCCAGCAGTTTATACAGGAACACTGAAGCTTTCTTT.

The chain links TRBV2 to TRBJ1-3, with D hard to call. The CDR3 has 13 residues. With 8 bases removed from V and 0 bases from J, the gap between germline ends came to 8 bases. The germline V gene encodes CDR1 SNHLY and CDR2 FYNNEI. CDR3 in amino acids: CASRLDSGNTIYF. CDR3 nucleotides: TGTGCCAGCCGACTTGACTCTGGAAACACCATATATTTT.